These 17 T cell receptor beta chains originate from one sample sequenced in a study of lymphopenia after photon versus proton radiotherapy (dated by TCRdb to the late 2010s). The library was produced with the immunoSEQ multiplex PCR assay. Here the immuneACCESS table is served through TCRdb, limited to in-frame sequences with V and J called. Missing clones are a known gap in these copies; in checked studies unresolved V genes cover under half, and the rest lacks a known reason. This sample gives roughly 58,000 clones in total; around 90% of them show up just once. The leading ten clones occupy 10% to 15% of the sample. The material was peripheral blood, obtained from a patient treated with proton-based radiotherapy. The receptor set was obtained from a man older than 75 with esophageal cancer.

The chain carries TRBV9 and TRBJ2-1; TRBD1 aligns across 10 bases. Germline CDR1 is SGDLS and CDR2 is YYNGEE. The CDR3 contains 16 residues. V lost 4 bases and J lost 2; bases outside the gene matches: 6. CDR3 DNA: TGTGCCAGCAGCTCTAGGGACAGGGGTACCTACAATGAGCAGTTCTTC. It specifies CASSSRDRGTYNEQFF.

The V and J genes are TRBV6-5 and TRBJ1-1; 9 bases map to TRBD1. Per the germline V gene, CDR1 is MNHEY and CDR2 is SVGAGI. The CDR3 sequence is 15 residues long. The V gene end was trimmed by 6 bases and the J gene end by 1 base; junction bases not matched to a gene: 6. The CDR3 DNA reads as TGTGCCAGCAGAAAAAGACAGGGGGGGAACACTGAAGCTTTCTTT. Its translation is CASRKRQGGNTEAFF.

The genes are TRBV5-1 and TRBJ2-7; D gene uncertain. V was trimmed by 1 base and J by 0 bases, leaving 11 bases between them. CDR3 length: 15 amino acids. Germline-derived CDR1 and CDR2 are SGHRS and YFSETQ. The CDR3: CASSLLPSSSYEQYF. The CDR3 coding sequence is TGCGCCAGCAGCTTGCTCCCGAGCAGCTCCTACGAGCAGTACTTC.

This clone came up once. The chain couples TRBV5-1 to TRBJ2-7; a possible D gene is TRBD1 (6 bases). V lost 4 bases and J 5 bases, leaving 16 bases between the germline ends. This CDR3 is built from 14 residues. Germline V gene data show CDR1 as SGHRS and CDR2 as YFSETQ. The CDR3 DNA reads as TGCGCCAGCAGCCGCACGGGACAACGCCACGAGCAGTACTTC. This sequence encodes CASSRTGQRHEQYF. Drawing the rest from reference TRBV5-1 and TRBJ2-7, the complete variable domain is KAGVTQTPRYLIKTRGQQVTLSCSPISGHRSVSWYQQTPGQGLQFLFEYFSETQRNKGNFPGRFSGRQFSNSRSEMNVSTLELGDSALYLCASSRTGQRHEQYFGPGTRLTVT.

The CDR3 loop is CASEVGFANTEAFF. CDR3 nucleotide sequence: TGTGCTAGCGAAGTGGGGTTTGCGAACACTGAAGCTTTCTTT. This sequence joins TRBV12-5 and TRBJ1-1, with D uncertain. CDR3 size: 14 residues. Trimming took off 9 bases at V and 1 base at J, with 15 bases between the two ends. Germline V gene data show CDR1 as LGHNT and CDR2 as FRNRAP.

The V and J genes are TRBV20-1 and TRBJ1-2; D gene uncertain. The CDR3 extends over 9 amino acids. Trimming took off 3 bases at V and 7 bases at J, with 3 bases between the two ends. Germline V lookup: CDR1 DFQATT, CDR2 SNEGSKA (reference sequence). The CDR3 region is CSASIGYTF. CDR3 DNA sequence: TGCAGTGCTAGCATTGGCTACACCTTC.

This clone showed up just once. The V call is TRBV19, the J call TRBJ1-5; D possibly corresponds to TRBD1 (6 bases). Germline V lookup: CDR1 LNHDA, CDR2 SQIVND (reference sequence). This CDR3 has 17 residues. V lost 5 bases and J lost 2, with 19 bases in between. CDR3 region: CASSLQSQGGGNQPQHF. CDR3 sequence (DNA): TGTGCCAGTAGTCTCCAGTCACAGGGAGGGGGCAATCAGCCCCAGCATTTT.

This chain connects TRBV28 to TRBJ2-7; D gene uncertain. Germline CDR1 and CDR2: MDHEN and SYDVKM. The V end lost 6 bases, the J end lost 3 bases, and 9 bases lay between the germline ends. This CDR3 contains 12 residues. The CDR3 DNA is TGTGCCAGCAGCAATTATGTCTACGAGCAGTACTTC. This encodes CASSNYVYEQYF. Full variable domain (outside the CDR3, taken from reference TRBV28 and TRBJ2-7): DVKVTQSSRYLVKRTGEKVFLECVQDMDHENMFWYRQDPGLGLRLIYFSYDVKMKEKGDIPEGYSVSREKKERFSLILESASTNQTSMYLCASSNYVYEQYFGPGTRLTVT.

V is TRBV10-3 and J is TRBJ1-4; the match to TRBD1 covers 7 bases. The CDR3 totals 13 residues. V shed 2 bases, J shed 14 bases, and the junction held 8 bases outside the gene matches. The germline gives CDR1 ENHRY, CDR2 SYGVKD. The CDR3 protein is CAISERGGKGLFF. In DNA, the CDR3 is TGTGCCATCAGTGAGAGAGGGGGCAAAGGGCTGTTTTTT.

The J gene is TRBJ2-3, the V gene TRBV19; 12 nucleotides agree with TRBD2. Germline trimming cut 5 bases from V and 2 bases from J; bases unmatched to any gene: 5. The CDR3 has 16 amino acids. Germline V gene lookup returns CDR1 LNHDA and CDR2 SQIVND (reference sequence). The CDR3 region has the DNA TGTGCCAGTAGTCTCGGGACTAGCGGGTCCACAGATACGCAGTATTTT. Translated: CASSLGTSGSTDTQYF.

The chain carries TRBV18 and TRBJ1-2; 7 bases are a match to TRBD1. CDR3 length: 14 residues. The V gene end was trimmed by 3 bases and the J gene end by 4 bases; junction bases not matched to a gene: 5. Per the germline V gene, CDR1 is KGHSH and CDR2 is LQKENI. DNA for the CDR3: TGTGCCAGCTCACCGCAGGACAGGCCCTATGGCTACACCTTC. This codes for CASSPQDRPYGYTF.

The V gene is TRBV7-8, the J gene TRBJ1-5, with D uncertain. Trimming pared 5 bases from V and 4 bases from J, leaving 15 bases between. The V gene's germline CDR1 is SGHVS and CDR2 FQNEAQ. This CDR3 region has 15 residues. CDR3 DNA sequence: TGTGCCAGCAGCGACCGGTTGGAGGGAAATCAGCCCCAGCATTTT. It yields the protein CASSDRLEGNQPQHF.

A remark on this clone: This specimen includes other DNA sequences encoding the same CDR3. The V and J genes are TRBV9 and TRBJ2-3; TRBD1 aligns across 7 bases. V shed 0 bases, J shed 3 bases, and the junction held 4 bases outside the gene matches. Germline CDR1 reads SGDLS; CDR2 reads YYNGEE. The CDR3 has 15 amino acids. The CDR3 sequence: CASSVEQGRTDTQYF. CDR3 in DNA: TGTGCCAGCAGCGTAGAACAGGGGAGAACAGATACGCAGTATTTT.

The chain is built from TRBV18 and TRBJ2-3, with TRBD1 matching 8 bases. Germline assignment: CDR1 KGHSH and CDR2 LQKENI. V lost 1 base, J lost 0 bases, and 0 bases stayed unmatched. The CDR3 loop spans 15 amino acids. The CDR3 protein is CASSPRQGSTDTQYF. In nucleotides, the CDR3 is TGTGCCAGCTCACCACGACAGGGGAGCACAGATACGCAGTATTTT.

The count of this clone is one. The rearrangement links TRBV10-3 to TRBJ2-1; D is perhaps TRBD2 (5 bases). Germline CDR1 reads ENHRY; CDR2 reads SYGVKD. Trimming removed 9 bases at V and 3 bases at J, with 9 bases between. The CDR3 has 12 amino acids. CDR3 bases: TGTGCCATAACCGGGGTCTACAATGAGCAGTTCTTC. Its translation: CAITGVYNEQFF.

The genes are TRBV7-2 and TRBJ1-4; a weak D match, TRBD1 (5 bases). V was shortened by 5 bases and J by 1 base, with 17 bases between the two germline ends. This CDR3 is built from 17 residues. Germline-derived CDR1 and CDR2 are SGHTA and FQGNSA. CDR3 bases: TGTGCCAGCAGCCTCCGGGGGGGATCGATAACTAATGAAAAACTGTTTTTT. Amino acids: CASSLRGGSITNEKLFF. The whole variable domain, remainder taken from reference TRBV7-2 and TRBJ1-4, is GAGVSQSPSNKVTEKGKDVELRCDPISGHTALYWYRQSLGQGLEFLIYFQGNSAPDKSGLPSDRFSAERTGGSVSTLTIQRTQQEDSAVYLCASSLRGGSITNEKLFFGSGTQLSVL.

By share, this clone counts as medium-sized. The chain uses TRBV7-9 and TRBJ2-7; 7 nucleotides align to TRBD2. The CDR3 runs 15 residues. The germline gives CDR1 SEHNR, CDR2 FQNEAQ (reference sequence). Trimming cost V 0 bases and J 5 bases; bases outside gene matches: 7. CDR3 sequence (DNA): TGTGCCAGCAGCTTAGCGGGCGGGAGAGGCCACGAGCAGTACTTC. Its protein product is CASSLAGGRGHEQYF.